These 18 T cell receptor beta chains originate from one sample sequenced in a study of T cell repertoires in cytomegalovirus infection. These receptors' antigens are unknown. A single record per CDR3 protein comes from TCRdb applying MiXCR to the reads. Among about a million distinct CDR3 sequences, around 32% were seen once, and the ten largest hold under 15%. Source: cultured CD8+ T cells from PBMCs, taken from culture after CMV antigen stimulation. These receptor sequences come from a human donor in good health (CMV status not recorded). Some clones in this sample may be carry-over from other donors' samples.

J is TRBJ1-5 and V is TRBV2, with D maybe TRBD1 (5 bases). Trimming cost V 3 bases and J 2 bases, with 14 bases left between them. Germline V gives CDR1 SNHLY, CDR2 FYNNEI. This CDR3 region has 16 residues. The CDR3 here is CASSDTRVGGNQPQHF. CDR3 in DNA: TGTGCCAGCAGTGACACCAGGGTTGGCGGCAATCAGCCCCAGCATTTT. Based on the CDR3 plus reference TRBV2 and TRBJ1-5, the full variable domain is EPEVTQTPSHQVTQMGQEVILRCVPISNHLYFYWYRQILGQKVEFLVSFYNNEISEKSEIFDDQFSVERPDGSNFTLKIRSTKLEDSAMYFCASSDTRVGGNQPQHFGDGTRLSIL.

This clonotype was detected a few times. The rearrangement links TRBV7-9 to TRBJ2-7; no firm D call. Germline CDR1 and CDR2: SEHNR and FQNEAQ (reference sequence). The ends were cut back, 1 base at V and 6 bases at J, with 7 bases in the middle. This CDR3 has 12 amino acids. CDR3 bases: TGTGCCAGCAGCTTAGGGGATTTCGAGCAGTACTTC. It yields the protein CASSLGDFEQYF.

As for this clonotype: A single base separates this from a much larger clone, so it may be a read error. The chain carries TRBV6-2 or TRBV6-3 and TRBJ2-3; D unresolved. Germline-derived CDR1 and CDR2 are MNHEY and SVGEGT. The CDR3 length is 11 residues. V lost 2 bases and J lost 7, with 4 bases in between. The CDR3 DNA sequence: TGTGCCAGCAGTTACGGAAATACGCAGTATTTT. Translated, it gives CASSYGNTQYF.

The chain links TRBV19 to TRBJ1-1, with a possible D match to TRBD1 (6 bases). V lost 3 bases, J lost 5 bases, and 13 bases lay in between. The CDR3 consists of 14 residues. CDR1 and CDR2 from the germline V gene are LNHDA and SQIVND (reference sequence). The CDR3 region has the DNA TGTGCCAGTAGTATTGGGGGGGGCCATACTGAAGCTTTCTTT. Residues: CASSIGGGHTEAFF.

The rearrangement links TRBV6-8 to TRBJ2-1; TRBD2 matches 10 bases. The CDR3 has 15 residues. Looked up from germline, CDR1 is MNHGY and CDR2 is SAAAGT. V trimming: 4 bases; J trimming: 3 bases; junction bases outside the gene matches: 3. CDR3 coding DNA: TGTGCCAGCAGTTCCGGGACTAGCGACTACAATGAGCAGTTCTTC. Amino acids: CASSSGTSDYNEQFF.

This clonotype was counted only a few times. The rearrangement joins TRBV6-2 or TRBV6-3 to TRBJ1-6; the match to TRBD1 covers 7 bases. The CDR3 is made up of 15 amino acids. Germline trimming cut 6 bases from V and 12 bases from J; bases unmatched to any gene: 14. Germline CDR1 and CDR2: MNHEY and SVGEGT. CDR3 in DNA: TGTGCCAGCAGCCAGTTCGGACCAACAGGGGTACCCCTCCACTTT. This translates into CASSQFGPTGVPLHF.

This clonotype occurred many times. This chain connects TRBV7-6 to TRBJ2-1; D is possibly TRBD2 (5 bases). V was cut by 4 bases and J by 9 bases, with 7 bases left in between. The CDR3 has 11 residues. Germline V CDR1 and CDR2: SGHVS, FNYEAQ. DNA of the CDR3: TGTGCCAGCAGCTCCCGGGGTGAGCAGTTCTTC. Translation gives CASSSRGEQFF.

This clonotype was observed a handful of times. The rearrangement uses TRBV6-5 and TRBJ2-1, with D perhaps being TRBD1 or TRBD2 (5 bases each). V lost 0 bases and J lost 6, with 12 bases in between. This CDR3 is 15 amino acids long. Germline CDR1 and CDR2: MNHEY and SVGAGI. The CDR3: CASSYSPGAGNEQFF. In DNA, the CDR3 is TGTGCCAGCAGTTACTCGCCCGGGGCCGGCAATGAGCAGTTCTTC.

This clonotype came up a few times. This chain uses TRBV28 with TRBJ1-6, with a possible D match to TRBD1 (6 bases). V dropped 6 bases and J dropped 5 bases, with 20 bases sitting between them. This CDR3 spans 17 amino acids. From germline, CDR1 is MDHEN and CDR2 SYDVKM. The CDR3 DNA is TGTGCCAGCAGCGTTCCCACGCAGGGGATGGATAATTCACCCCTCCACTTT. This sequence encodes CASSVPTQGMDNSPLHF.

At least ten counts were recorded for this clonotype. CDR3 protein: CASGGAQGPISTDTQYF. The CDR3 nucleotides read TGTGCCAGCGGGGGAGCACAGGGTCCGATTAGCACAGATACGCAGTATTTT. The chain uses TRBV7-6 and TRBJ2-3, with D possibly TRBD1 on 6 matching bases. CDR3 length equals 17 residues. Germline values: CDR1 SGHVS, CDR2 FNYEAQ. The V end was cut by 8 bases, the J end by 0 bases, with 21 bases between.

In this sample, this clonotype turned up many times. The CDR3 sequence is CASSSLGGQQNTEAFF. The CDR3 DNA reads TGTGCCAGCAGCTCACTAGGGGGACAACAGAACACTGAAGCTTTCTTT. The V gene is TRBV7-9, the J gene TRBJ1-1, with D possibly matching TRBD1 (6 bases). V was pared by 4 bases and J by 1 base, with 16 bases between. CDR3 length: 16 amino acids. Germline CDR1 is SEHNR and CDR2 is FQNEAQ (reference sequence).

The rearrangement links TRBV7-9 to TRBJ1-2; D gene uncertain. The germline V gene encodes CDR1 SEHNR and CDR2 FQNEAQ (reference sequence). The CDR3 loop spans 12 amino acids. V lost 6 bases and J lost 7, with 12 bases in between. The CDR3 sequence is CASRTPGGGYTF. The CDR3, as DNA: TGTGCCAGCAGAACTCCGGGAGGTGGCTACACCTTC.

The chain joins TRBV9 to TRBJ2-3, with no clear D. This CDR3 has 13 amino acids. The germline V gene encodes CDR1 SGDLS and CDR2 YYNGEE. Trimming pared 0 bases from V and 2 bases from J, leaving 4 bases between. CDR3 residues: CASSVGLTDTQYF. The CDR3 DNA reads as TGTGCCAGCAGCGTAGGCCTCACAGATACGCAGTATTTT.

In this sample, this clonotype turned up a few times. The gene calls are TRBV7-9 and TRBJ1-1, with D unclear. This CDR3 contains 14 residues. CDR1 is SEHNR, CDR2 FQNEAQ, per germline (reference sequence). Trimming removed 5 bases from V and 0 bases from J, with 10 bases in between. CDR3 DNA: TGTGCCAGCAGCACTCAAGAGTTGAACACTGAAGCTTTCTTT. Its translation: CASSTQELNTEAFF.

Worth noting for this clonotype: A junction boundary mismatches the germline segment, possibly from a read error. The chain uses TRBV27 and TRBJ2-2, with D possibly matching TRBD2 (5 bases). This CDR3 region has 13 residues. Germline CDR1 reads MNHEY; CDR2 reads SMNVEV (reference sequence). Written as DNA, the CDR3 is TGTGCCAGCAGTTTCGGAGGTATCGGGGAGCTGCTTTTT. Its protein product is CASSFGGIGELLF.

The chain combines TRBV5-1 with TRBJ2-5, with 8 nucleotides matching TRBD2. Germline CDR1 is SGHRS and CDR2 is YFSETQ. V shed 4 bases, J shed 5 bases, and the junction held 10 bases outside the gene matches. CDR3 length: 15 amino acids. DNA of the CDR3: TGCGCCAGCAGCCAAGAAGGGGGACTAGGGGAGACCCAGTACTTC. Translation gives CASSQEGGLGETQYF. Looking up the rest from reference TRBV5-1 and TRBJ2-5 gives the full variable domain: KAGVTQTPRYLIKTRGQQVTLSCSPISGHRSVSWYQQTPGQGLQFLFEYFSETQRNKGNFPGRFSGRQFSNSRSEMNVSTLELGDSALYLCASSQEGGLGETQYFGPGTRLLVL.

There are a few counts of this clonotype. This chain joins TRBV7-6 and TRBJ2-2; TRBD1 might be the D (5 bases). The ends were cut back, 5 bases at V and 0 bases at J, with 10 bases in the middle. Germline values: CDR1 SGHVS, CDR2 FNYEAQ. The CDR3 spans 15 residues. The CDR3 protein is CASSPRTTNTGELFF. The CDR3 nucleotides are TGTGCCAGCAGCCCTAGGACAACGAACACCGGGGAGCTGTTTTTT. Variable domain in full (rest from reference TRBV7-6 and TRBJ2-2): GAGVSQSPRYKVTKRGQDVALRCDPISGHVSLYWYRQALGQGPEFLTYFNYEAQQDKSGLPNDRFSAERPEGSISTLTIQRTEQRDSAMYRCASSPRTTNTGELFFGEGSRLTVL.

About this clonotype: The conserved phenylalanine or tryptophan normally closing the CDR3 is absent here, so this likely arose from a read error. The rearrangement uses TRBV5-6 and TRBJ1-2; the D is unclear. Trimming removed 0 bases at V and 3 bases at J, with 12 bases between. Germline V gives CDR1 SGHDT, CDR2 YYEEEE. This CDR3 spans 15 amino acids. The CDR3: CASSLAGRNDYGYTL. Here the CDR3 DNA reads TGTGCCAGCAGCTTGGCGGGCAGAAATGACTATGGCTACACCTTA.